The 20 T cell receptor beta chains presented below share a single source sample, sequenced in a study of cytomegalovirus exposure and HLA in healthy donors. The study ran its PCR with 60 Vbeta and 13 Jbeta primers. Repertoires were generated with immunoSEQ multiplex PCR, while TCRdb's copy carries only in-frame clones and drops some. This table holds fewer than 90,000 clones, around 77% found once. The sample consisted of PBMCs. These receptors were taken from a young man in good health and CMV-seronegative.

This chain links TRBV27 with TRBJ1-5, with 7 bases identical to TRBD1. CDR1 and CDR2 (germline): MNHEY, SMNVEV (reference sequence). The CDR3 loop spans 15 amino acids. J was trimmed by 3 bases and V by 2 bases; bases with no gene match: 4. The CDR3 DNA reads TGTGCCAGCAGTTTAGAGACAGGGAACAATCAGCCCCAGCATTTT. As protein: CASSLETGNNQPQHF.

The rearrangement links TRBV18 to TRBJ1-2; tentative D call: TRBD1 (5 bases). The V gene's germline CDR1 is KGHSH and CDR2 LQKENI. This CDR3 region has 14 residues. The V end lost 0 bases, the J end lost 4 bases, and 9 bases lay between the germline ends. The CDR3: CASSPPGEGYGYTF. The CDR3 nucleotides read TGTGCCAGCTCACCACCGGGGGAGGGCTATGGCTACACCTTC.

This clone was observed a few times. The J gene is TRBJ2-1, the V gene TRBV5-1; possibly TRBD2 for D (6 bases). The CDR3 sequence is 19 residues long. V lost 4 bases, J lost 2 bases, and 25 bases lay in between. Germline CDR1 reads SGHRS; CDR2 reads YFSETQ. In nucleotides, the CDR3 is TGCGCCAGCAGCCTGACCACGAACGCGGGAACTCGAACCTACAATGAGCAGTTCTTC. As protein: CASSLTTNAGTRTYNEQFF.

Details on this clone: One end of the junction is discordant with germline, which a read error may explain. This rearrangement joins TRBV7-9 to TRBJ2-1; weak D call: TRBD2 (5 bases). This CDR3 is 18 amino acids long. CDR1 is SEHNR, CDR2 FQNEAQ, per germline (reference sequence). The CDR3 region is CSSSHDRAGPTVLNEQFF. In nucleotides, the CDR3 is TGTTCCAGCAGCCATGACCGGGCGGGCCCTACTGTCCTCAATGAGCAGTTCTTC. Using reference TRBV7-9 and TRBJ2-1 for the parts outside the CDR3, the full variable domain is DTGVSQNPRHKITKRGQNVTFRCDPISEHNRLYWYRQTLGQGPEFLTYFQNEAQLEKSRLLSDRFSAERPKGSFSTLEIQRTEQGDSAMYLCSSSHDRAGPTVLNEQFFGPGTRLTVL.

The chain carries TRBV28 and TRBJ1-2; D perhaps matches TRBD1 (6 bases). The CDR3 is 13 residues long. Trimming took off 5 bases at V and 0 bases at J, with 7 bases between the two ends. The germline CDR1 and CDR2 sequences are MDHEN and SYDVKM. CDR3 protein: CASSRTANYGYTF. Here the CDR3 DNA reads TGTGCCAGCAGTCGGACAGCTAACTATGGCTACACCTTC.

V is TRBV2 and J is TRBJ2-1; 12 bases agree with TRBD2. There are 15 residues in the CDR3. V shed 4 bases, J shed 5 bases, and the junction held 3 bases outside the gene matches. CDR1 and CDR2 (germline): SNHLY, FYNNEI. DNA for the CDR3: TGTGCCAGCAGTGGGACTAGCGGGGTCCACAATGAGCAGTTCTTC. It yields the protein CASSGTSGVHNEQFF.

The chain uses TRBV19 and TRBJ1-5; no firm D call. Germline CDR1 reads LNHDA; CDR2 reads SQIVND (reference sequence). V was clipped by 7 bases and J by 2 bases, with 9 bases between them. The CDR3 loop spans 13 amino acids. As DNA, the CDR3 is TGTGCCAGTATGAAGTTAGGCAATCAGCCCCAGCATTTT. Translating it yields CASMKLGNQPQHF.

In its sample, this clone was seen once. V and J are TRBV18 and TRBJ2-5; D perhaps matches TRBD1 (5 bases). Trimming pared 4 bases from V and 2 bases from J, leaving 8 bases between. CDR1 is KGHSH and CDR2 is LQKENI in the germline V gene. The CDR3 loop spans 13 amino acids. As DNA, the CDR3 is TGTGCCAGCTCACTCGGACAACAAGAGACCCAGTACTTC. This codes for CASSLGQQETQYF.

This chain uses TRBV5-1 with TRBJ1-2, with D possibly TRBD1 on 5 matching bases. V lost 0 bases to trimming and J lost 8 bases, with 11 bases between them. Germline V lookup: CDR1 SGHRS, CDR2 YFSETQ. This CDR3 contains 13 residues. The CDR3 reads CASSLEPRGGYTF. CDR3 sequence (DNA): TGCGCCAGCAGCTTGGAGCCAAGGGGAGGCTACACCTTC.

The chain is built from TRBV30 and TRBJ2-2; possible D gene TRBD2, 6 bases. The CDR3 extends over 14 amino acids. Germline V gene sequence: CDR1 GTSNPN, CDR2 SVGIG (reference sequence). With 4 bases removed from V and 2 bases from J, the gap between germline ends came to 11 bases. The CDR3 reads CAWTTGLNTGELFF. The CDR3 nucleotides are TGTGCCTGGACGACGGGACTTAACACCGGGGAGCTGTTTTTT.

This clone occurred a few times. The sample contains more than one DNA sequence encoding this CDR3. The V gene is TRBV5-1, the J gene TRBJ2-7; maybe TRBD1 (5 bases). There are 13 residues in the CDR3. Trimming left V 6 bases short and J 4 bases short, with 14 bases between. Germline loops: CDR1 SGHRS, CDR2 YFSETQ. CDR3 sequence (DNA): TGCGCCAGCAACCAGGACACGGCATACGAGCAGTACTTC. Protein: CASNQDTAYEQYF.

V and J are TRBV6-6 and TRBJ2-2, with D perhaps matching TRBD2 (5 bases). Germline loops: CDR1 MNHNY, CDR2 SVGAGI (reference sequence). The CDR3 loop spans 13 amino acids. V shed 5 bases and J shed 6 bases, with 10 bases lying between them. The CDR3 sequence is CASSPRAAGELFF. The CDR3 DNA reads as TGTGCCAGCAGTCCGCGGGCTGCCGGGGAGCTGTTTTTT.

There are a few counts of this clone. The gene calls are TRBV5-1 and TRBJ2-5; TRBD2 is a possible D gene (6 bases). TRBJ2-7 matches the DNA end more closely, so the J call is doubtful. The CDR3 has 15 amino acids. Looked up from germline, CDR1 is SGHRS and CDR2 is YFSETQ. The CDR3 sequence is CASSAGPGLGYEQYF. The DNA of the CDR3 is TGCGCCAGCAGCGCGGGACCGGGCCTTGGATACGAGCAGTACTTC.

This clone was seen just once. This rearrangement joins TRBV6-1 to TRBJ1-1; no clear D. V lost 2 bases, J lost 6 bases, and 13 bases lay in between. From germline, CDR1 is MNHNS and CDR2 SASEGT. The CDR3 spans 14 residues. The CDR3 sequence: CASSETSRAAEAFF. The CDR3 DNA reads TGTGCCAGCAGTGAAACTAGCAGAGCGGCTGAAGCTTTCTTT.

This chain connects TRBV27 to TRBJ1-2; a weak D match, TRBD1 (6 bases). Germline CDR1 MNHEY, CDR2 SMNVEV (reference sequence). V lost 0 bases to trimming and J lost 2 bases, with 13 bases between them. The CDR3 totals 16 residues. The CDR3 loop is CASSLSGVGGNYGYTF. CDR3 DNA sequence: TGTGCCAGCAGTTTATCGGGGGTTGGGGGCAACTATGGCTACACCTTC.

The chain has TRBV23-1 and TRBJ1-1; 11 bases match TRBD1. TRBV23-1 carries the ORF label, with uncertain function. Unmatched junction bases numbered 6, after V lost 2 bases and J lost 4 bases. This CDR3 has 16 amino acids. The DNA of the CDR3 is TGCGCCAGCAGTCAAGATCAGGACAGGGGGCTCACTGAAGCTTTCTTT. It translates to CASSQDQDRGLTEAFF.

J is TRBJ2-1 and V is TRBV28; 10 positions agree with TRBD1. The CDR3 runs to 15 residues. After removal of 6 bases from V and 7 bases from J, the junction contained 9 bases not matched to a gene. CDR1 is MDHEN, CDR2 SYDVKM, per germline. CDR3 protein: CASRDAGTGDNEQFF. The CDR3 DNA reads as TGTGCCAGCAGGGACGCCGGGACAGGGGATAATGAGCAGTTCTTC.

On this clone itself: A junction end diverges from the germline sequence, so it may reflect a read error. J is TRBJ1-2 and V is TRBV7-9, with D unclear. Per the germline V gene, CDR1 is SEHNR and CDR2 is FQNEAQ (reference sequence). The CDR3 loop spans 11 amino acids. As DNA, the CDR3 is TGTTCCAGCAGCCGTTACTATGGCTACACCTTC. Its translation is CSSSRYYGYTF.

About this clone itself: An end of the junction does not agree with germline; a read error may underlie this. The rearrangement uses TRBV28 and TRBJ1-4; 7 nucleotides line up with TRBD1. CDR3 length equals 15 residues. Germline CDR1 reads MDHEN; CDR2 reads SYDVKM. CDR3 residues: CASSLLEGAGEKLFF. CDR3 nucleotides: TGTGCCAGCAGCTTATTGGAGGGGGCGGGGGAAAAACTGTTTTTT.

The chain is built from TRBV27 and TRBJ2-7; 8 bases fit TRBD1. Germline CDR1 MNHEY, CDR2 SMNVEV (reference sequence). This CDR3 spans 14 amino acids. Trimming at V came to 3 bases and at J to 5 bases, leaving 6 bases not matched to a gene. CDR3 amino acids: CASSFRTGLHEQYF. DNA for the CDR3: TGTGCCAGCAGTTTCAGGACAGGGCTCCACGAGCAGTACTTC.